Below are 12 T cell receptor beta chains sequenced from a single sample in a study of T cell clones after liver transplantation. Assay: immunoSEQ multiplex PCR; the TCRdb copy retains only in-frame clones and omits some. The sample includes 80,000 or so clones, roughly 80% of them seen just once. The sample in question was CD4+ T cells from blood, obtained 46 months after liver transplant. These receptors were collected from a human patient who received a liver transplant. Some T cells could come from the graft donor.

The V and J genes are TRBV28 and TRBJ1-5; D possibly corresponds to TRBD1 (6 bases). V shed 3 bases and J shed 9 bases, with 15 bases lying between them. Germline lookup yields CDR1 MDHEN and CDR2 SYDVKM. CDR3 length: 14 residues. CDR3 DNA: TGTGCCAGCAGTTTGGTAGACAGGTCGTCGCCCCAGCATTTT. Translated, it gives CASSLVDRSSPQHF.

V gene TRBV30 combines with J gene TRBJ2-7; TRBD2 is a possible D gene (5 bases). The CDR3 is made up of 14 amino acids. V lost 1 base and J 7 bases, leaving 17 bases between the germline ends. Germline CDR1 reads GTSNPN; CDR2 reads SVGIG (reference sequence). The CDR3 nucleotides are TGTGCCTGGAGTGGCCTCCAACTAGATTGGGAGCAGTACTTC. Protein sequence: CAWSGLQLDWEQYF.

CDR3 sequence reads: CASSPNSQGTANYGYTF. For the CDR3, the DNA is TGTGCCAGCAGTCCTAACTCGCAGGGGACAGCTAACTATGGCTACACCTTC. The chain is built from TRBV27 and TRBJ1-2, with 7 bases matching TRBD1. Germline V gene sequence: CDR1 MNHEY, CDR2 SMNVEV (reference sequence). This CDR3 comprises 17 residues. Trimming at V came to 5 bases and at J to 0 bases, leaving 12 bases not matched to a gene.

The chain employs TRBV19 and TRBJ2-2, with D tentatively TRBD1 (6 bases). Germline values: CDR1 LNHDA, CDR2 SQIVND (reference sequence). Trimming removed 5 bases at V and 2 bases at J, with 18 bases between. The CDR3 runs to 17 residues. In DNA form, the CDR3 reads TGTGCCAGTAGTTCGGGGTATTGGGACACCAACACCGGGGAGCTGTTTTTT. It specifies CASSSGYWDTNTGELFF.

V is TRBV28 and J is TRBJ2-1; perhaps TRBD2 as D (6 bases). The CDR3 is made up of 12 amino acids. Germline V gene lookup returns CDR1 MDHEN and CDR2 SYDVKM. V was cut by 7 bases and J by 8 bases, with 12 bases left in between. The CDR3 here is CASMEGEDEQFF. In DNA form, the CDR3 reads TGTGCCAGCATGGAGGGTGAGGATGAGCAGTTCTTC.

The J gene is TRBJ2-7, the V gene TRBV5-4; possibly TRBD1 or TRBD2 for D (5 bases each). From germline, CDR1 is SGHNT and CDR2 YYREEE (reference sequence). Trimming removed 0 bases at V and 0 bases at J, with 13 bases between. The CDR3 covers 16 residues. The CDR3 nucleotides are TGTGCCAGCAGCTTGGCCGGGACCGCCGGCTCCTACGAGCAGTACTTC. Amino acids: CASSLAGTAGSYEQYF. The full variable domain, in which reference TRBV5-4 and TRBJ2-7 provide the parts outside the CDR3, is ETGVTQSPTHLIKTRGQQVTLRCSSQSGHNTVSWYQQALGQGPQFIFQYYREEENGRGNFPPRFSGLQFPNYSSELNVNALELDDSALYLCASSLAGTAGSYEQYFGPGTRLTVT.

The genes are TRBV29-1 and TRBJ2-3; D unclear. The CDR3 is 12 amino acids. Between the trimmed V and J ends, which lost 0 bases and 4 bases, there was a span of 5 bases. Germline V gene data show CDR1 as SQVTM and CDR2 as ANQGSEA. The CDR3 DNA sequence: TGCAGCGTTGAAGATCCATCAGATACGCAGTATTTT. It yields the protein CSVEDPSDTQYF.

This clone was detected a few times. This sequence joins TRBV5-4 and TRBJ1-2; D remains unclear. The CDR3 sequence is 13 residues long. V was cut by 2 bases and J by 4 bases, with 9 bases left in between. Per germline, CDR1 SGHNT and CDR2 YYREEE (reference sequence). For the CDR3, the DNA is TGTGCCAGCAGCTTCTCAAGGACCTATGGCTACACCTTC. Amino acids: CASSFSRTYGYTF.

This chain links TRBV7-9 with TRBJ1-2; 7 bases line up with TRBD1. Trimming took 4 bases from V and 4 from J; bases not matched to a gene: 6. Germline V gene data show CDR1 as SEHNR and CDR2 as FQNEAQ (reference sequence). This CDR3 comprises 14 residues. The CDR3 nucleotides are TGTGCCAGCAGCTATACCGGGACAGTCTATGGCTACACCTTC. Its protein is CASSYTGTVYGYTF.

The gene calls are TRBV28 and TRBJ1-1; the match to TRBD1 covers 8 bases. Germline CDR1 and CDR2: MDHEN and SYDVKM. With V trimmed by 5 bases and J by 7 bases, 12 bases remained unmatched. CDR3 size: 15 residues. CDR3 sequence reads: CASSRRPGQEVEAFF. CDR3 in DNA: TGTGCCAGCAGTAGGCGACCGGGACAGGAAGTTGAAGCTTTCTTT.

CDR3 coding DNA: TGTGCCAGCAGTTCTCCGGGACAGAGCTACGAGCAGTACTTC. It yields the protein CASSSPGQSYEQYF. This rearrangement joins TRBV28 to TRBJ2-5; 7 nucleotides line up with TRBD1. The J call is doubtful: the DNA matches TRBJ2-7 better. This CDR3 is built from 14 residues. Germline V lookup: CDR1 MDHEN, CDR2 SYDVKM.

The chain is built from TRBV28 and TRBJ1-1; D might be TRBD1 (6 bases). The CDR3 consists of 15 residues. In germline, CDR1 is MDHEN, CDR2 SYDVKM. V gave up 3 bases and J gave up 4 bases, with 15 bases separating them. The CDR3 coding sequence is TGTGCCAGCAGTTTTCAGGGGCCCCCTGGCACTGAAGCTTTCTTT. This gives the protein CASSFQGPPGTEAFF.